This is a list of T cell receptor beta chains from one sample in a study of blood T cell repertoires in COVID-19. The method was immunoSEQ multiplex PCR; TCRdb's version includes in-frame clones alone and lacks a portion of them. The repertoire consists of 130,000 or so clones, with around 84% occurring once and the leading ten covering 8.2%. The source material was peripheral blood. These receptors came from an older woman with acute or convalescent COVID-19. CDR3s include the opening cysteine and the closing phenylalanine or tryptophan. Each record gives: J gene, D gene, V gene, clone size, CDR3 protein, CDR3 DNA. D genes are given only for firm matches. Some rows mark clone size as missing; the rest say once, few, many or name a class of expanded clone.

>TRBJ2-7|NA|TRBV4-1|NA
CASSLKVGGEQYF
TGCGCCAGCAGCCTTAAGGTAGGGGGCGAGCAGTACTTC
>TRBJ2-5|TRBD2|TRBV5-1|few
CASSLGGTSGLQETQYF
TGCGCCAGCAGCTTGGGAGGGACTAGCGGACTCCAAGAGACCCAGTACTTC
>TRBJ1-1|NA|TRBV28|NA
CASSGRQWLSTEAFF
TGTGCCAGCAGTGGTCGACAGTGGCTATCGACTGAAGCTTTCTTT
>TRBJ2-1|TRBD2|TRBV4-2|NA
CASSPRPEPGLAGARGFF
TGTGCCAGCAGCCCACGTCCCGAGCCGGGACTAGCGGGGGCCAGGGGGTTCTTC
>TRBJ2-7|NA|TRBV11-3|NA
CASSLVPRSYEQYF
TGTGCCAGCAGCTTAGTTCCCAGGTCCTACGAGCAGTACTTC
>TRBJ2-7|TRBD2|TRBV7-9|NA
CASSAGGVHEQYF
TGTGCCAGCAGCGCCGGGGGGGTCCACGAGCAGTACTTC
>TRBJ1-5|TRBD1|TRBV28|NA
CASSAPPDREVRYQPQHF
TGTGCCAGCAGTGCCCCCCCGGACAGGGAAGTCAGATATCAGCCCCAGCATTTT
>TRBJ2-5|TRBD1|TRBV29-1|NA
CSVEDPTGYQETQYF
TGCAGCGTTGAAGACCCGACAGGGTATCAAGAGACCCAGTACTTC
>TRBJ2-1|NA|TRBV11-3|few
CASSYNGGPIEFF
TGTGCCAGCAGCTACAACGGGGGACCTATCGAGTTCTTC
>TRBJ2-2|NA|TRBV19|NA
CASSIIRFANTGELFF
TGTGCCAGTAGTATTATCAGGTTCGCGAACACCGGGGAGCTGTTTTTT
>TRBJ2-3|TRBD1|TRBV28|NA
CASSLDRGNGDTQYF
TGTGCCAGCAGTTTGGACAGGGGGAATGGAGATACGCAGTATTTT